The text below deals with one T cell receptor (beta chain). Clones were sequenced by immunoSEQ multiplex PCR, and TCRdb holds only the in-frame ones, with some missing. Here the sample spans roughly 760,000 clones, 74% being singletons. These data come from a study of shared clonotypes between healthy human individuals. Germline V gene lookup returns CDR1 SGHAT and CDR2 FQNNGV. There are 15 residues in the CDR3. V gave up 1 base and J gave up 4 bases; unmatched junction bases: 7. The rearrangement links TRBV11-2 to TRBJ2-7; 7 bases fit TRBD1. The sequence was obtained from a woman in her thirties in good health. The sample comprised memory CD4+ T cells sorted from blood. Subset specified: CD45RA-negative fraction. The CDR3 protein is CASSLVVGGEYEQYF. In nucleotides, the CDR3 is TGTGCCAGCAGCTTAGTTGTAGGGGGCGAGTACGAGCAGTACTTC.